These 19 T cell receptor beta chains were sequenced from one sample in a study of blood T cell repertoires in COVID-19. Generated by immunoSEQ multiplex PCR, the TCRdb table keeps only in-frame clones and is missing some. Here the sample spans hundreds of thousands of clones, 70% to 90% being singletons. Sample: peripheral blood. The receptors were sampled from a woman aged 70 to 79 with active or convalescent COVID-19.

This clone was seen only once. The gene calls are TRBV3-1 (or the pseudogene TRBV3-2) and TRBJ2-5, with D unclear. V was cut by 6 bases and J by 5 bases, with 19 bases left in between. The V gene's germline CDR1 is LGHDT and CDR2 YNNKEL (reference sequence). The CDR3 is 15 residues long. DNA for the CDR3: TGTGCCAGCAGTCCGACCCCTAGGAGTAGGGAGACCCAGTACTTC. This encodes CASSPTPRSRETQYF.

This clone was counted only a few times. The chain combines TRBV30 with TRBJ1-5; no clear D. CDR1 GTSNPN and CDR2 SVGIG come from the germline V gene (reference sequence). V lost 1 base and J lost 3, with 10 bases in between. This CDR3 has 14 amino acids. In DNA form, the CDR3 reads TGTGCCTGGAGTGGGCCCCAGGTCAATCAGCCCCAGCATTTT. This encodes CAWSGPQVNQPQHF. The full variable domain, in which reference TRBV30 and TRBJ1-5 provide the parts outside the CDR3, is SQTIHQWPATLVQPVGSPLSLECTVEGTSNPNLYWYRQAAGRGLQLLFYSVGIGQISSEVPQNLSASRPQDRQFILSSKKLLLSDSGFYLCAWSGPQVNQPQHFGDGTRLSIL.

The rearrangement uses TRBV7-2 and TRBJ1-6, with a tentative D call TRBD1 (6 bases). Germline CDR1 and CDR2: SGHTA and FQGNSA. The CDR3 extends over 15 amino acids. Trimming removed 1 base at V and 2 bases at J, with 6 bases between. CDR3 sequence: CASSLDRAYNSPLHF. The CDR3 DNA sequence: TGTGCCAGCAGCTTAGACAGGGCCTATAATTCACCCCTCCACTTT.

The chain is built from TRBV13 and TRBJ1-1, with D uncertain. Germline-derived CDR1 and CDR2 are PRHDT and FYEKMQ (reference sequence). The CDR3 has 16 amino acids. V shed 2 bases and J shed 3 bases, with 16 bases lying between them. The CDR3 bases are TGTGCCAGCAGCTTATCGGGGATTGGAGCGTACACTGAAGCTTTCTTT. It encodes CASSLSGIGAYTEAFF.

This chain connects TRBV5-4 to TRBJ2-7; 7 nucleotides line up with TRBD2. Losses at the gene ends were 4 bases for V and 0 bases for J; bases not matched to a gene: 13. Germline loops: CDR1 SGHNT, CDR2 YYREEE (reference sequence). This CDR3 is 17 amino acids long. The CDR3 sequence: CASSRGLAAFSSYEQYF. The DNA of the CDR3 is TGTGCCAGCAGCCGCGGGCTAGCGGCCTTTAGCTCCTACGAGCAGTACTTC.

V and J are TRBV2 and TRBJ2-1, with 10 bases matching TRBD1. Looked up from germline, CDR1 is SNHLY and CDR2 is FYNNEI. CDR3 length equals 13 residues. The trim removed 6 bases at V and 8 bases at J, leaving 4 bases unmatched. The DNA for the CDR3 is TGTGCCAGCAGAGGGGACAGGGGCCATGAGCAGTTCTTC. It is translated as CASRGDRGHEQFF.

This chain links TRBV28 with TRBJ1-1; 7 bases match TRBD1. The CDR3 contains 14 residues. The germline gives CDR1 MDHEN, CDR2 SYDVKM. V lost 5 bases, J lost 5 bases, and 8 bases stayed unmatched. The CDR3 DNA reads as TGTGCCAGCAGTGAATACAGGGGAGTAACTGAAGCTTTCTTT. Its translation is CASSEYRGVTEAFF.

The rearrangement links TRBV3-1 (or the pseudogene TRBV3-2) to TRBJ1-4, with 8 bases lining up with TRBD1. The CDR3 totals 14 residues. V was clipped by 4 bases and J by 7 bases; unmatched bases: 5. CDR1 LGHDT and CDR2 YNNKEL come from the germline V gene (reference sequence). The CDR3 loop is CASSLGQGGEKLFF. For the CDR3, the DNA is TGTGCCAGCAGCCTCGGACAGGGAGGTGAAAAACTGTTTTTT.

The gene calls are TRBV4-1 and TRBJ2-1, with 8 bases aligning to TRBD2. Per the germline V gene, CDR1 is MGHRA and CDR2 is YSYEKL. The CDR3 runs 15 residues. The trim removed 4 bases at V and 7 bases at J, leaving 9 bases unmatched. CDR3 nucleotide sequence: TGCGCCAGCAGCCCGCTAGCGGGTCGTATGAATGAGCAGTTCTTC. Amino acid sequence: CASSPLAGRMNEQFF.

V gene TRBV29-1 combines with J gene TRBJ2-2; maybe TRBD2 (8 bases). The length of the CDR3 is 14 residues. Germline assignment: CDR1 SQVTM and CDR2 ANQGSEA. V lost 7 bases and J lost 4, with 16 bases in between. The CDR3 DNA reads TGCAGCGCCGGGAGGGGGCTTGGCACCGGGGAGCTGTTTTTT. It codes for CSAGRGLGTGELFF.

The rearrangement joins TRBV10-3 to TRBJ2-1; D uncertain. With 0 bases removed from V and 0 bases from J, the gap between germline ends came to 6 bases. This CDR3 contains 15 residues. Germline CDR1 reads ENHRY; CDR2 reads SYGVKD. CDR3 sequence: CAISESMSSYNEQFF. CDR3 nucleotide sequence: TGTGCCATCAGTGAGTCAATGAGCTCCTACAATGAGCAGTTCTTC.

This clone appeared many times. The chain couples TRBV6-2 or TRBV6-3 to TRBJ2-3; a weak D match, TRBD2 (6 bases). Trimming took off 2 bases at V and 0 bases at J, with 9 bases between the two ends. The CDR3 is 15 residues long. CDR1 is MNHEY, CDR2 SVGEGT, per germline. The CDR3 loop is CASSYRGTSTDTQYF. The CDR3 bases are TGTGCCAGCAGTTACCGGGGGACTAGCACAGATACGCAGTATTTT.

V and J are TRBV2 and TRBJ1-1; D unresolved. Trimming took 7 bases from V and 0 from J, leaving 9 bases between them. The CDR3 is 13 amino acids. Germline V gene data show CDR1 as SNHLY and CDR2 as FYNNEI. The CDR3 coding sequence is TGTGCCAGCACTGGTAGCTTGAACACTGAAGCTTTCTTT. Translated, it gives CASTGSLNTEAFF.

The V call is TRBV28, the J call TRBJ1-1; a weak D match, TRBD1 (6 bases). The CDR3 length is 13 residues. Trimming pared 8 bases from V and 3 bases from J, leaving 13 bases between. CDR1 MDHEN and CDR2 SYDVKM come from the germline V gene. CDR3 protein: CASEPGVYTEAFF. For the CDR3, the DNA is TGTGCCAGCGAACCAGGGGTCTACACTGAAGCTTTCTTT. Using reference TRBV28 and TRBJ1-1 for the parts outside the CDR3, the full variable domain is DVKVTQSSRYLVKRTGEKVFLECVQDMDHENMFWYRQDPGLGLRLIYFSYDVKMKEKGDIPEGYSVSREKKERFSLILESASTNQTSMYLCASEPGVYTEAFFGQGTRLTVV.

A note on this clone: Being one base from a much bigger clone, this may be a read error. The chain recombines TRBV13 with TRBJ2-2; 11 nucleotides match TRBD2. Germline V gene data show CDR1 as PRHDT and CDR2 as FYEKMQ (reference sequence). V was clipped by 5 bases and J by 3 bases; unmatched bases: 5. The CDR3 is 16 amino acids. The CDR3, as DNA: TGTGCCAGCAGCCCTAGACTAGCGGGGTACACCGGGGAGCTGTTTTTT. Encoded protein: CASSPRLAGYTGELFF.

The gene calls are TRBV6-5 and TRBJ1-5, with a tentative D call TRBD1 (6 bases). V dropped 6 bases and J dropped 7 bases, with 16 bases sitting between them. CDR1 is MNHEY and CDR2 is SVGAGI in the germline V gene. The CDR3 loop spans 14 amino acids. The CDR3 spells CASRTLTGIQPQHF. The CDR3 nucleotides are TGTGCCAGCAGAACCCTCACAGGGATCCAGCCCCAGCATTTT.

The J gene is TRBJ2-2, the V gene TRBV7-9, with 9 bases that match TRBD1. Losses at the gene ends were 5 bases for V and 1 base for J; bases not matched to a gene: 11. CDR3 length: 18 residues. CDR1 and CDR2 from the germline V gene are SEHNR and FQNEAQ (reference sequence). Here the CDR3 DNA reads TGTGCCAGCAGCACCGCTGCACCGGGACAGGGGAACACCGGGGAGCTGTTTTTT. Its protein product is CASSTAAPGQGNTGELFF.

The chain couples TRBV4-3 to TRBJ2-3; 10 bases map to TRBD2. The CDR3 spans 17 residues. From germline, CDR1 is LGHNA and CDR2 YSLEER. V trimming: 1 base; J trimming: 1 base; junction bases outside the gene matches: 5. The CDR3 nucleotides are TGCGCCAGCAGCCAAGTTCTAGCGGGGGACCGCACAGATACGCAGTATTTT. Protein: CASSQVLAGDRTDTQYF.

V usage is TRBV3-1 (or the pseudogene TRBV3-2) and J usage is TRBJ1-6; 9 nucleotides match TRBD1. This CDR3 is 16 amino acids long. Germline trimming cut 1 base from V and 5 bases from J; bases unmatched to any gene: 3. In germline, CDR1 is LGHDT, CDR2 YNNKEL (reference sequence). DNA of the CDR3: TGTGCCAGCAGCCAAGCCGGGACAGGGCATAATTCACCCCTCCACTTT. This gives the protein CASSQAGTGHNSPLHF.